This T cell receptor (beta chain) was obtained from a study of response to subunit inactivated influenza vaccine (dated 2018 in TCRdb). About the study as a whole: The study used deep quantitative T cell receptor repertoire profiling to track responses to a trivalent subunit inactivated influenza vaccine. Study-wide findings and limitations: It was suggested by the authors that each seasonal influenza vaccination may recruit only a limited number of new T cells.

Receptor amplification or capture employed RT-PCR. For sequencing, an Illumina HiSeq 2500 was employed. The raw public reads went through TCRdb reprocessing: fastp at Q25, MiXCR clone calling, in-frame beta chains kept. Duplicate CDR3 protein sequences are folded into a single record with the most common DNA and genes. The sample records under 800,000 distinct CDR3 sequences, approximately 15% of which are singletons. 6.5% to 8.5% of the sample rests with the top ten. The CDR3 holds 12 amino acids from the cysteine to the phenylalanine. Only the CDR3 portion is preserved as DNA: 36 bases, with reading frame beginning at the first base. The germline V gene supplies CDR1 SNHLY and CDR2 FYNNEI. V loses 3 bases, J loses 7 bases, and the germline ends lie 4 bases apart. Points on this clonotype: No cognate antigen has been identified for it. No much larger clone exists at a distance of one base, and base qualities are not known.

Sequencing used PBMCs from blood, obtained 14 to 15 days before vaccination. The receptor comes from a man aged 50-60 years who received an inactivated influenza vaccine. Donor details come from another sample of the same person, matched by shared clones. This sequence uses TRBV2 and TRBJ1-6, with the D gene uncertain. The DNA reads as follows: TGTGCCAGCAGTGAGTACAATTCACCCCTCCACTTT. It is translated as CASSEYNSPLHF.